The following is a TCR beta chain sequence with its context. Its antigen specificity is not known. Its CDR3 holds 20 amino acids, cysteine through phenylalanine. Kept here is only the CDR3 DNA, which spans 60 bases and is read in frame from base 1. Trimming accounts for 2 bases at V and 0 bases at J, while the number of junction bases matched to no gene is 17. Via the germline V gene, CDR1 is SQVTM and CDR2 ANQGSEA. This record belongs to a study of cytomegalovirus exposure and HLA in healthy donors (dated by TCRdb to 2017 to 2019). Looking at the study overall: According to an earlier analysis of 587 of the donors, some 180 million T cells yielded 100 million or so unique TCR beta sequences and about 280 Gb of sequence data. An early release that covered about 600 HLA-typed donors contained around 300 gigabases of sequencing data and 85 million to 100 million unique TCR sequences. Of the roughly 390 genotyped donors, about 80% fell in the genetic ancestry cluster associated with self-reported Caucasian donors. The study aimed to test whether cataloging public T cell receptors could reveal signatures of past pathogen exposure. The T cell repertoires of 666 subjects were profiled by immunosequencing and related to cytomegalovirus serostatus. Along with the approximately 670-subject first cohort, a separate validation cohort of over a hundred different subjects was used. To predict cytomegalovirus infection status, the study combined high-throughput TCR immunosequencing, statistical association of individual TCRs with disease status, and machine learning. In a later analysis, previously published TCR beta repertoires from 500 to 750 donors were re-analyzed and high-resolution HLA genotyping was added so that TCR occurrence patterns could be studied. Rather than drawing on any new phenotypic data, the later analysis identified candidate immune exposures from TCR beta sequences and the way those sequences occurred across donors. To decide whether each TCR beta V gene segment behaved as functional or pseudogenic, an earlier analysis of some 570 of the donors relied on high-throughput TCR beta sequencing. Donor age, sex, ethnicity and CMV serostatus were compiled alongside the repertoire data. A later genetic analysis took genome-wide SNP genotypes for about 55% of the 666 donors and used that subset as a discovery cohort. All discovery cohort repertoires had been generated using a single sequencing platform. Class I and class II HLA loci were covered by the typing at four-digit resolution. Typing coverage varied by locus: 629-630 donors for A, B, C, DRB1 and DQB1; approximately 500 for DQA1; about 600 for DPA1; approximately 450 for DPB1. Four to six DR-DQ haplotypes were handled as single units for association and clustering because linkage in the cohort was strong. Among approximately 370 genotyped donors of the cohort, an average of around 240,000 unique TCR beta nucleotide sequences was sequenced per donor, of which about 19% were non-productive.

The cohort was made up of 650 to 700 healthy bone marrow donors. All cohort members were sampled while nominally healthy, although unrecorded immune exposures were likely present. The donor was CMV seronegative and was included in the group of several hundred seronegative cohort members. Every donor gave a peripheral blood sample, and the peripheral blood mononuclear cells from that sample were used for TCR beta sequencing. Genomic DNA was extracted from the blood cell samples with the Qiagen DNeasy Blood Extraction Kit. Results and caveats for the whole study, not just this receptor: The authors suggested that the approach could potentially be generalized to other disease states and immunological phenotypes. In a later genetic analysis, a missense DCLRE1C variant was associated with V-gene and J-gene trimming of TCR beta chains, and the association was replicated in an independent cohort. In a later genetic analysis, fewer N-insertions in productive TCRs were reported among donors in an Asian-associated ancestry cluster than the 666-donor mean. In an earlier analysis of roughly 560 of the donors, most TCR beta V segments were observed in productive rearrangements about 87% or about 30% of the time, broadly matching IMGT annotations. Linkage disequilibrium might explain the correlated functional status among segregating V segments, but an unknown experimental factor could not be excluded. Compared with equally common non-associated chains, HLA-associated TCR beta chains in a later analysis were more clonally expanded and had lower generation probabilities. Roughly uniform sequencing depth across donors was assumed in presence/absence analyses, although this assumption may not hold. A further reported finding was that TCR beta sequences accurately predicted the HLA-A and HLA-B alleles for most subjects in the first cohort. The 87-base-pair reads could not distinguish some IMGT-functional V segments, including TRBV6-2 and TRBV6-3, so those segments were excluded. This cohort had only TCR beta chains sequenced, and the lack of alpha or paired-chain data limited which features could be detected. Because HLA typing was missing for some donors at each locus, association tests included only the typed subset. In a later analysis, most CMV-associated TCR beta chains were found to appear HLA-restricted, with HLA associations seemingly driven largely by CMV exposure. The classifier was reported to diagnose cytomegalovirus status with high specificity and sensitivity in both the original and validation cohorts. The study listed 164 TCR beta chains as associated with cytomegalovirus. In a later analysis, the rate of TCR association differed among HLA loci, with DRB1 alleles having the most associated TCRs and HLA-C alleles having the fewest. Specific HLA alleles were associated with some 15,000 TCR beta sequences at a false discovery rate of 0.05 in a later analysis. The earlier analysis of approximately 590 of the donors excluded over 15 rarely observed V segments, including chromosome 9 orphons, because counts were too low. For the cohort, immune exposure information was limited to CMV serostatus. According to a later analysis, parvovirus B19, influenza, CMV and Epstein-Barr virus appeared linked to several top co-occurrence clusters. In vitro tests confirmed that three of the cytomegalovirus-associated TCR beta chains recognize cytomegalovirus antigens. When HLA alleles, especially DR and DQ, strongly co-occurred, TCR associations were difficult to assign to individual alleles. Most TCR sequences were observed very rarely across donors, whereas some public TCRs were present in many individuals. A cluster of highly shared sequence variants was judged likely to represent a technical artifact of the sequencing pipeline.

Library creation used the immunoSEQ multiplex PCR assay. For the multiplex PCR, a mixture combining 60 forward primers for TCR Vbeta segments and 13 reverse primers for TCR Jbeta segments was used. The CDR3 region of rearranged TCR beta genes was amplified from genomic DNA with a multiplex PCR assay. The Illumina HiSeq System was used to sequence the amplified TCR beta libraries as 87-base-pair reads. Under the source paper's analysis protocol: Across the 500 to 700 repertoires, a later analysis counted 80 million or so unique TCR beta chains, around 10 million of which were shared by at least two donors. Raw reads were error-corrected and collapsed into unique sequences with a nearest-neighbor algorithm that merged closely related sequences to remove PCR and sequencing errors. Alignment of CDR3 sequences to IMGT reference sequences was used to assign V, D and J gene segments. Each retained sequence needed at least a six-nucleotide match to both a V gene segment and a J gene segment. A rearrangement counted as productive if the CDR3 had no stop codons and remained in frame with V and J, and every other rearrangement counted as non-productive. Following IMGT convention, CDR3 was defined as the stretch from the second conserved V-encoded cysteine up to the conserved J-encoded phenylalanine. The earlier analysis of some 600 of the donors excluded sequences that lacked an unambiguous match to a single V gene segment. An earlier analysis of 587 of the donors called V segments functional above 56.7% productive rearrangements and segregating when the between-donor standard deviation exceeded 5%. A statistical classification framework was developed to diagnose cytomegalovirus status using the catalog of TCR beta chain sequences. V and J gene assignment, in a later analysis, came from comparing TCR nucleotide sequences with IMGT/GENE-DB human TR gene sequences. A later analysis assigned CDR3 sequences and most-parsimonious VDJ recombination scenarios with the TCRdist pipeline. A later analysis defined each TCR beta chain by its CDR3 amino acid sequence plus V-gene family, and excluded reads lacking a unique V-gene family. A later analysis removed 500 to 650 highly shared, low-generation-probability nucleotide sequences to deal with suspected cross-contamination and a sequencing artifact. In a later analysis, a clonal expansion index for each public chain was calculated from normalized within-repertoire ranks of inferred template counts. A later analysis computed generation probabilities with a VDJ recombination model fitted to out-of-frame rearrangements, and checked the results against IGoR. In a later analysis, hypergeometric tests were used to score TCR-TCR, TCR-HLA and TCR-CMV co-occurrence, with a repertoire-size bias correction applied to TCR pairs. In a later analysis, false discovery rates were estimated by permuting HLA or CMV assignments 20 times. In a later analysis, co-occurring TCRs were grouped with DBSCAN, and TCRdist sequence similarity was added when clustering was performed within HLA-allele-positive subsets. Repertoires with fewer than 30,000 or more than 120,000 public chains, plus five repertoires with anomalous nucleotide sharing, were excluded from co-occurrence clustering. TCRdb holds this immuneACCESS table with in-frame rearrangements only. Some clones are missing; in checked studies, unresolved V genes explain under half, and the rest has no known cause. The V and J calls and clone size were taken over from that table, and D and trimming were inferred from the DNA. The table held for this sample gives approximately 75,000 clones. Clones ranked in the top ten supply approximately 0.81% of the sample.

The chain couples TRBV29-1 to TRBJ2-7, and 12 bases in between align with TRBD2. What was sequenced was PBMCs. The sequence was collected from a boy younger than 18 in good health and CMV-seronegative. The DNA reads as follows: TGCAGCGTTGAAAGGTGGTCATGGGGGGTGACTAGCGGGAGCTCCTACGAGCAGTACTTC. It specifies CSVERWSWGVTSGSSYEQYF.